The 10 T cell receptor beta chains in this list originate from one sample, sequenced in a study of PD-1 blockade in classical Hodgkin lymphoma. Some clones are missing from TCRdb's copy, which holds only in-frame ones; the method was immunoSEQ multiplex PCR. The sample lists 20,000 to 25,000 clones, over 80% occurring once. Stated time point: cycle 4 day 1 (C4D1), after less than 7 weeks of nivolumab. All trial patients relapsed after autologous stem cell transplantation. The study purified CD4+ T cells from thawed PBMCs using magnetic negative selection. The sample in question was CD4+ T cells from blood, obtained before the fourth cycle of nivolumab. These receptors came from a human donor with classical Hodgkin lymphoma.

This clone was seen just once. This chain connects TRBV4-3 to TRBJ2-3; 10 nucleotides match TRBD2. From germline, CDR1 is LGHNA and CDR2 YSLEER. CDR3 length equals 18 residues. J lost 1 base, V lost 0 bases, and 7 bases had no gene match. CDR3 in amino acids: CASSQDPVLAGGTDTQYF. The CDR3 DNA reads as TGCGCCAGCAGCCAAGATCCGGTCCTAGCGGGGGGCACAGATACGCAGTATTTT.

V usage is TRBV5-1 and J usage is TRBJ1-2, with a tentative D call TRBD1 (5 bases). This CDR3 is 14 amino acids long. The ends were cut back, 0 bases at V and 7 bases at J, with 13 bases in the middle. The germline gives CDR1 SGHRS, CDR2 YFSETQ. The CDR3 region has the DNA TGCGCCAGCAGCTTGGTAACCCAGGGCGGTGGCTACACCTTC. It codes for CASSLVTQGGGYTF.

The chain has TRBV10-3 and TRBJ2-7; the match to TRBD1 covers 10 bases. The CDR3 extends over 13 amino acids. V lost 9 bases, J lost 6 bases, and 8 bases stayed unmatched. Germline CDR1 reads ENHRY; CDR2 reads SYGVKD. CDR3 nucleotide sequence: TGTGCCATTCTTACGACAGGGGGCGGCGAGCAGTACTTC. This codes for CAILTTGGGEQYF.

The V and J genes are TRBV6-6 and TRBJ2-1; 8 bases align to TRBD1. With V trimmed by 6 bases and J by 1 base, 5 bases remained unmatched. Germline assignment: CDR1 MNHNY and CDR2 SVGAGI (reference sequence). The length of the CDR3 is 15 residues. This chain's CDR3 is CASRRQGSSYNEQFF. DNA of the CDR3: TGTGCCAGCAGGCGACAGGGGTCTTCCTACAATGAGCAGTTCTTC.

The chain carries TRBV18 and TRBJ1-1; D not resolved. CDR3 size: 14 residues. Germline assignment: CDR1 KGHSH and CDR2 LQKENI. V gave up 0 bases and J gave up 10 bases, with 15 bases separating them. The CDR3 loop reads CASSPPNRPRAAFF. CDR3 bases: TGTGCCAGCTCACCACCGAATAGGCCGAGGGCAGCTTTCTTT.

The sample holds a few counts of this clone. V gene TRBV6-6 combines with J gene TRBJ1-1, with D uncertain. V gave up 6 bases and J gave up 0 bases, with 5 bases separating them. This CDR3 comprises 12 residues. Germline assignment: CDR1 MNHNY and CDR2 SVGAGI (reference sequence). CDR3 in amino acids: CASSNMNTEAFF. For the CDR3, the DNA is TGTGCCAGCAGCAACATGAACACTGAAGCTTTCTTT.

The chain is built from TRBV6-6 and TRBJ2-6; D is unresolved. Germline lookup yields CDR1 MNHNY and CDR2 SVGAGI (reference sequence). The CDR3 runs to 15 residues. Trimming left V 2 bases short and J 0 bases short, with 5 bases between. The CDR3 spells CASSYQISGANVLTF. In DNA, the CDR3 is TGTGCCAGCAGTTACCAAATCTCTGGGGCCAACGTCCTGACTTTC.

CDR3 region: CASSPQGIDEQFF. DNA for the CDR3: TGTGCCAGCTCACCACAGGGGATTGATGAGCAGTTCTTC. The rearrangement uses TRBV18 and TRBJ2-1; D is perhaps TRBD1 (5 bases). Germline-derived CDR1 and CDR2 are KGHSH and LQKENI. The V and J ends lost 1 base and 8 bases respectively, with 9 bases between them. The CDR3 loop spans 13 amino acids.

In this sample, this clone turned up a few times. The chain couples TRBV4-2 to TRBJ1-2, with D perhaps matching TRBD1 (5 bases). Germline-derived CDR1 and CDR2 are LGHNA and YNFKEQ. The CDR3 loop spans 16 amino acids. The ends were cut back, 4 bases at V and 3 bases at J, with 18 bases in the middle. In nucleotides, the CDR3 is TGTGCCAGCAGCCCCGGTGGGACGGATTGGTACTATGGCTACACCTTC. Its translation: CASSPGGTDWYYGYTF.

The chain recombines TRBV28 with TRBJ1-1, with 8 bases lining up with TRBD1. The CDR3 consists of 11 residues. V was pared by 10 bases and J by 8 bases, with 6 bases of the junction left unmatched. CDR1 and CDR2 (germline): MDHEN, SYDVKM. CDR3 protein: CATGGASEAFF. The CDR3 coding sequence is TGTGCCACAGGGGGCGCTTCCGAAGCTTTCTTT.